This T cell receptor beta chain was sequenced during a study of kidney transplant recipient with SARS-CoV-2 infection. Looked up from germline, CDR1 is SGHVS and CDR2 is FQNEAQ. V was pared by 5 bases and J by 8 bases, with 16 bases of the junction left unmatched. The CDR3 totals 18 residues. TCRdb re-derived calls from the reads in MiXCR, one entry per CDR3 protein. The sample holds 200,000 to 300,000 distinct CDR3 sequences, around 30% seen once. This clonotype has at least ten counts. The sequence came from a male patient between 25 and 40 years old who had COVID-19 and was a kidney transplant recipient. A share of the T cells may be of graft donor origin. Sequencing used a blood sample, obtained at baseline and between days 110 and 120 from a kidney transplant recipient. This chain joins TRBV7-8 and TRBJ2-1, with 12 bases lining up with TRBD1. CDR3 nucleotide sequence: TGTGCCAGCAGCAGCGGGACAGGGGGCCTTGTGGCGCCCCATGAGCAGTTCTTC. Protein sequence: CASSSGTGGLVAPHEQFF.